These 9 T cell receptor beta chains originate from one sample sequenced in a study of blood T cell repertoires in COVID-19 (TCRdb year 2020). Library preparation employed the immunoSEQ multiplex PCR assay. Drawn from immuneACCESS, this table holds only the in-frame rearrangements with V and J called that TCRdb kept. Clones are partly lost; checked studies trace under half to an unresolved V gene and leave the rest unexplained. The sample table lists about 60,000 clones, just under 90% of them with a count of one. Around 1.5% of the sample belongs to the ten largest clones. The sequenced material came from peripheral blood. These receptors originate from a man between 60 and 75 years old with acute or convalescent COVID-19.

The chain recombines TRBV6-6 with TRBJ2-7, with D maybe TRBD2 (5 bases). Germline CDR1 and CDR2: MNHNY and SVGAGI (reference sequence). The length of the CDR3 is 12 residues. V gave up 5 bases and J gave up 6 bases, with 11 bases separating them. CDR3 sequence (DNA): TGTGCCAGCAGTCGGCCCCGGGGCGAGCAGTACTTC. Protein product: CASSRPRGEQYF.

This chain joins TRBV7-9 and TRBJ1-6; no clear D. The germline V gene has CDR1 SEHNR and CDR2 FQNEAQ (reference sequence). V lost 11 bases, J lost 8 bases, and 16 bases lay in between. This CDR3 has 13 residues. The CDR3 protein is CAGRDGSYSPLHF. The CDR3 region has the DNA TGTGCCGGCCGGGATGGAAGTTATTCACCCCTCCACTTT.

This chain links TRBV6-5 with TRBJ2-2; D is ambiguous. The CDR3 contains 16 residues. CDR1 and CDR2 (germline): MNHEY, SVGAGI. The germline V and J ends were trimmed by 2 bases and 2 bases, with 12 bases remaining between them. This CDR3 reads CASSYEPLVNTGELFF. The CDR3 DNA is TGTGCCAGCAGTTACGAACCTTTAGTTAACACCGGGGAGCTGTTTTTT.

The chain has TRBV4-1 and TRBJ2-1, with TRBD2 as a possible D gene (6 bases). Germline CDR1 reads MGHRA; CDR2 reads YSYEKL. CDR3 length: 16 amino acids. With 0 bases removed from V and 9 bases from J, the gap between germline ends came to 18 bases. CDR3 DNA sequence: TGCGCCAGCAGCCAAGATGGTGCGGGAAGGGTGAGTGAGCAGTTCTTC. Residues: CASSQDGAGRVSEQFF.

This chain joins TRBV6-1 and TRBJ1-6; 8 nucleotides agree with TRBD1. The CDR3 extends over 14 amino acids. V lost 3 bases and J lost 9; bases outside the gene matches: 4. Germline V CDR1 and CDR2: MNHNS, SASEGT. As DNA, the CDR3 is TGTGCCAGCAGTGAGACAGGGGCGGGTTCACCCCTCCACTTT. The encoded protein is CASSETGAGSPLHF.

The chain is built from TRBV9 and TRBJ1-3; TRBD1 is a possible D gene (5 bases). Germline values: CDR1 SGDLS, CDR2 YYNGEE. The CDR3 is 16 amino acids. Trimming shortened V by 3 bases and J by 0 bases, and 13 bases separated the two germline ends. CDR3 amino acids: CASSATDPISGNTIYF. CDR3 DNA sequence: TGTGCCAGCAGCGCGACAGATCCCATCTCTGGAAACACCATATATTTT.

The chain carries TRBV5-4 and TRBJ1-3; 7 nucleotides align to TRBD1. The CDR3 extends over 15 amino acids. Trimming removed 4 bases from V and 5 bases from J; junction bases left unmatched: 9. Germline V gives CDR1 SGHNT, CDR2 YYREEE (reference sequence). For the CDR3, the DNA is TGTGCCAGCAGCGCCGACAGGGCGTCGCGAAACACCATATATTTT. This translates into CASSADRASRNTIYF.

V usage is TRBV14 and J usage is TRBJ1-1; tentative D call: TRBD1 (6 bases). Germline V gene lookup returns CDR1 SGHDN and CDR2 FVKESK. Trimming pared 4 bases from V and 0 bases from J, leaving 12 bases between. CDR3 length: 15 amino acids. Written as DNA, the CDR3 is TGTGCCAGCAGCCCACCGGGACACCTGAACACTGAAGCTTTCTTT. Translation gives CASSPPGHLNTEAFF.

The CDR3 DNA reads as TGTGCCAGCAGCTCATCAGGTGCTGGGGCCAACGTCCTGACTTTC. It codes for CASSSSGAGANVLTF. The chain recombines TRBV11-3 with TRBJ2-6; D is unresolved. The CDR3 loop spans 15 amino acids. Germline-derived CDR1 and CDR2 are SGHNT and YENEEA. The V end was cut by 4 bases, the J end by 2 bases, with 9 bases between.